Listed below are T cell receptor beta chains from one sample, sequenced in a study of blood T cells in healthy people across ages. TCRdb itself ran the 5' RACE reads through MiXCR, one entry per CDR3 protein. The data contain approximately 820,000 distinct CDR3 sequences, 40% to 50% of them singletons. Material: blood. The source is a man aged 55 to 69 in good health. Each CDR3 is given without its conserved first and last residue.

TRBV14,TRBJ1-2,ASSHDLGGAGYT
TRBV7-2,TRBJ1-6,ASSPTGLVNSPLH
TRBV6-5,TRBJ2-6,AIVAGVRANVLT
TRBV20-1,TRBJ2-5,SAQPPETQY
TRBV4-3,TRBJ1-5,ASSQDGQGEGPQH
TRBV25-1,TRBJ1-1,ASSEFKVHGEGRNTEAF
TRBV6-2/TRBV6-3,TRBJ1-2,ASSYSSRGTYYGYT
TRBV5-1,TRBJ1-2,ASSSEGASRSVGYT
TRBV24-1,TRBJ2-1,ATSVTTQGSPEQF
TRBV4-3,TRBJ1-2,ASSQDWPGELYGYT
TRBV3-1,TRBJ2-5,ASGRTQETQY
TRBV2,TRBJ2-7,ASQQGRYEQY
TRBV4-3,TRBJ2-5,ASSQAMTSGAKETQY
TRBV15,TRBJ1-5,ATSRPNQPQH
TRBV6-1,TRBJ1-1,ASSEALDTVGDTEAF
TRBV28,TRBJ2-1,ASPTSGAINEQF
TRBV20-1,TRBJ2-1,SASQKGHPRDEQF
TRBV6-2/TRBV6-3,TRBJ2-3,ASSLAGIYDTQY
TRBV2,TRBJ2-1,ASTEADYNEQF
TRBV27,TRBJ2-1,ASSFPGSGPDNEQF
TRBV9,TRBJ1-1,ASSAQGAYEAF
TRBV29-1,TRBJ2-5,SHQSGPVGTQY
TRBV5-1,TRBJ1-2,ASSSGQGTNYGYT
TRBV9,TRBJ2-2,AGSKRQGTSAGELF
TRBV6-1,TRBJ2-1,AGARASFTGSSYNEQF
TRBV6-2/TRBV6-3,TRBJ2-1,ASRRVGATYNEQF
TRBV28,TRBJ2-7,ASSMSLSYEQY
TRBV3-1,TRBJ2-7,ASSRGGDSSYEQY
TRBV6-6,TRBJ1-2,ASSPGSGTISGYT
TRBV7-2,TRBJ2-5,ASSSGLAGETQY
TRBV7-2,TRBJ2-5,ASSLVWAGGTLQETQY
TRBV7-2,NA,ASMPQIAGGHGEQY
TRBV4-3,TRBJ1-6,ASSPNRGTDSPLH
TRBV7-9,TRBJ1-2,ASSLTGTGDGGYT
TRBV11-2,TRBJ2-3,ASSLGPSRGISTDTQY
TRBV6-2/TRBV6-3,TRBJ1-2,ASGHSTENYGYT
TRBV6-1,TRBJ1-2,ASSETSQALDGYT
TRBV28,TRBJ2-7,ASLGTGGVPYEQY
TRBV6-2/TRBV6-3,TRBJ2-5,ASSLLGQAQETQY
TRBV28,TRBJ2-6,ASSPWGTSGANVLT